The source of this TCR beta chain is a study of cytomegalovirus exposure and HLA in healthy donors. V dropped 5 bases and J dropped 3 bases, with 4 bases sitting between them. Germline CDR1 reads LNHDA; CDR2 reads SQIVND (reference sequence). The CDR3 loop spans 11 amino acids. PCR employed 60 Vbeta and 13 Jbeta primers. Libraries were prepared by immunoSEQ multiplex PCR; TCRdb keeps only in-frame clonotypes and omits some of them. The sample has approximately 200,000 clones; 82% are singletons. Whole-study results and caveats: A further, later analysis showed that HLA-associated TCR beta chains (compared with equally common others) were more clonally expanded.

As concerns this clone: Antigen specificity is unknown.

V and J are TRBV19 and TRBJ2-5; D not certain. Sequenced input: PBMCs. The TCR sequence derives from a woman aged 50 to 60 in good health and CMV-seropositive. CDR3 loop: CASSVEETQYF. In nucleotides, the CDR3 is TGTGCCAGTAGTGTCGAAGAGACCCAGTACTTC. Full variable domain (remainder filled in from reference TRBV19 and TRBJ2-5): DGGITQSPKYLFRKEGQNVTLSCEQNLNHDAMYWYRQDPGQGLRLIYYSQIVNDFQKGDIAEGYSVSREKKESFPLTVTSAQKNPTAFYLCASSVEETQYFGPGTRLLVL.